The 8 T cell receptor beta chains below all came from one sample that was sequenced in a study of blood T cell repertoires in COVID-19 (dated by TCRdb to the early 2020s). The library was produced with the immunoSEQ multiplex PCR assay. Entries here come from immuneACCESS through TCRdb and include only in-frame sequences with V and J called. Some clones fail to appear in such tables; in the studies checked, an unresolved V gene covers under half of the shortfall, and the cause of the remainder is unknown. The sample yields approximately 110,000 clones; 60% to 85% were counted once. 0.65% to 0.95% of the sample goes to the ten largest clones. Sequenced material: peripheral blood. Receptors originate from a human donor with acute or convalescent COVID-19. The donor label of this sample is uncertain.

This clone was counted between two and nine times. This chain links TRBV7-9 with TRBJ1-1; D remains unclear. The CDR3 consists of 14 residues. Trimming pared 6 bases from V and 1 base from J, leaving 12 bases between. CDR1 is SEHNR and CDR2 is FQNEAQ in the germline V gene (reference sequence). The CDR3 reads CASSELRPNTEAFF. The CDR3 region has the DNA TGTGCCAGCAGTGAACTACGCCCGAACACTGAAGCTTTCTTT.

Concerning this clone itself: Within the sample, other DNA sequences also encode this same CDR3. The V call is TRBV29-1, the J call TRBJ2-5, with TRBD2 matching over 8 bases. After removal of 4 bases from V and 4 bases from J, the junction contained 5 bases not matched to a gene. The CDR3 length is 13 residues. Germline CDR1 reads SQVTM; CDR2 reads ANQGSEA. For the CDR3, the DNA is TGCAGCGTTGCGGGGGGGCCCGGAGAGACCCAGTACTTC. This sequence encodes CSVAGGPGETQYF. The full variable domain, its missing parts supplied by reference TRBV29-1 and TRBJ2-5, is SAVISQKPSRDICQRGTSLTIQCQVDSQVTMMFWYRQQPGQSLTLIATANQGSEATYESGFVIDKFPISRPNLTFSTLTVSNMSPEDSSIYLCSVAGGPGETQYFGPGTRLLVL.

The V gene is TRBV3-1 (or the pseudogene TRBV3-2), the J gene TRBJ2-2; the D is unclear. The V and J ends lost 4 bases and 2 bases respectively, with 8 bases between them. The CDR3 loop spans 14 amino acids. Germline V gives CDR1 LGHDT, CDR2 YNNKEL (reference sequence). CDR3 nucleotides: TGTGCCAGCAGCCGAGGCCTTAACACCGGGGAGCTGTTTTTT. Amino acid sequence: CASSRGLNTGELFF.

This chain joins TRBV4-1 and TRBJ1-4; TRBD1 matches 8 bases. The ends lost 3 bases at V and 7 bases at J; junction bases unmatched: 7. The CDR3 totals 15 residues. Germline CDR1 is MGHRA and CDR2 is YSYEKL. The CDR3 coding sequence is TGCGCCAGCAGCCACTGGCAGGGGGCCGGTGAAAAACTGTTTTTT. Translating gives CASSHWQGAGEKLFF.

A few counts support this clone. The chain carries TRBV5-1 and TRBJ2-7, with TRBD1 matching over 7 bases. J lost 3 bases, V lost 1 base, and 7 bases had no gene match. CDR1 SGHRS and CDR2 YFSETQ come from the germline V gene. The CDR3 has 15 residues. CDR3: CASSLSPAGGYEQYF. CDR3 nucleotides: TGCGCCAGCAGCTTGTCACCGGCAGGGGGCTACGAGCAGTACTTC.

The chain uses TRBV30 and TRBJ2-1, with 7 bases lining up with TRBD2. From germline, CDR1 is GTSNPN and CDR2 SVGIG (reference sequence). The CDR3 loop spans 14 amino acids. V lost 2 bases and J lost 8; bases outside the gene matches: 9. The CDR3 here is CAWSKVGGRDEQFF. Written as DNA, the CDR3 is TGTGCCTGGAGTAAGGTGGGGGGGAGGGATGAGCAGTTCTTC.

V gene TRBV14 combines with J gene TRBJ2-1; 15 bases are a match to TRBD2. In germline, CDR1 is SGHDN, CDR2 FVKESK. The V and J ends lost 4 bases and 5 bases, in that order; junction bases with no gene match: 6. The CDR3 has 17 amino acids. Here the CDR3 reads CASSPGLAGGTNNEQFF. The CDR3 DNA reads as TGTGCCAGCAGCCCAGGACTAGCGGGGGGGACTAACAATGAGCAGTTCTTC.

This clone was found a few times. The chain combines TRBV7-3 with TRBJ2-5, with D perhaps matching TRBD2 (6 bases). The germline gives CDR1 SGHTA, CDR2 FQGTGA. The CDR3 runs 13 residues. V gave up 4 bases and J gave up 3 bases, with 9 bases separating them. The CDR3 here is CASSSGLEETQYF. DNA of the CDR3: TGTGCCAGCAGCTCGGGACTGGAAGAGACCCAGTACTTC.